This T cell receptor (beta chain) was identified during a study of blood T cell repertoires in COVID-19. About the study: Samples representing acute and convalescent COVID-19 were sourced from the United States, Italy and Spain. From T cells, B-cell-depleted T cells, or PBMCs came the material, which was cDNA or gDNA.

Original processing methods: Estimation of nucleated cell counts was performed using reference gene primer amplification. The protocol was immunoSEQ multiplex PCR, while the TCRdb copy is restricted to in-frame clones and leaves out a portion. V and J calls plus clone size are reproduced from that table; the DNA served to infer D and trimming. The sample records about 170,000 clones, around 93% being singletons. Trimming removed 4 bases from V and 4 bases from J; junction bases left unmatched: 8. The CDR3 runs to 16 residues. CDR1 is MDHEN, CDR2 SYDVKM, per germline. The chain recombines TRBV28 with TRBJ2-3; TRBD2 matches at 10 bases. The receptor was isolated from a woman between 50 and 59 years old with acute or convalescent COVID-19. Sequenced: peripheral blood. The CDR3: CASSSPSGSAADTQYF. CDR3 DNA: TGTGCCAGCAGTTCCCCTAGCGGGAGTGCTGCAGATACGCAGTATTTT.